A single sample is the source of the 32 T cell receptor beta chains below, sequenced in a study of early T cells in non-severe SARS-CoV-2 infection (dated by TCRdb to the early 2020s). To prepare the library, 5' RACE was applied. The reads were generated on a NextSeq 500. The public reads were reprocessed in TCRdb via fastp at Q25 and MiXCR, keeping in-frame beta chains. Rows are unified per CDR3 protein, each entry keeping the most common DNA and genes. This sample is represented by tens of thousands of distinct CDR3 sequences; roughly 3.5% of them were singletons. Around 5.6% of the sample goes to the ten largest clones. The sequenced sample consisted of whole blood. The receptors were gathered from an adult who was a healthcare worker with PCR-confirmed SARS-CoV-2 infection or an uninfected control (not recorded which).

This clonotype turned up a few times. The V and J genes are TRBV28 and TRBJ2-1; 7 nucleotides line up with TRBD1. Germline V gene lookup returns CDR1 MDHEN and CDR2 SYDVKM. This CDR3 region has 14 residues. V shed 1 base, J shed 7 bases, and the junction held 4 bases outside the gene matches. The CDR3 DNA is TGTGCCAGCAGTTTATCAGTCAGGGGGAATGAGCAGTTCTTC. It encodes CASSLSVRGNEQFF.

The genes are TRBV11-2 and TRBJ2-3; 8 bases align to TRBD2. Per the germline V gene, CDR1 is SGHAT and CDR2 is FQNNGV. The CDR3 totals 15 residues. V was pared by 1 base and J by 5 bases, with 5 bases of the junction left unmatched. The CDR3 loop reads CASSLAGGRRDTQYF. CDR3 sequence (DNA): TGTGCCAGCAGCTTAGCGGGGGGGCGAAGAGATACGCAGTATTTT.

This clonotype is labeled medium-sized. The chain carries TRBV20-1 and TRBJ1-5; the D gene is possibly TRBD1 (6 bases). V was cut by 6 bases and J by 2 bases, with 17 bases left in between. The CDR3 length is 15 residues. Germline V gene data show CDR1 as DFQATT and CDR2 as SNEGSKA (reference sequence). CDR3 loop: CSATRGGFGNQPQHF. The CDR3 DNA is TGCAGTGCCACCAGAGGGGGTTTCGGCAATCAGCCCCAGCATTTT.

Many counts were recorded for this clonotype. The chain employs TRBV12-3 or TRBV12-4 and TRBJ2-3; 8 nucleotides line up with TRBD1. The CDR3 sequence is 16 residues long. V dropped 3 bases and J dropped 3; count of bases not matched to a gene: 8. This chain's CDR3 is CASSFRTGGSTDTQYF. In DNA, the CDR3 is TGTGCCAGCAGTTTTAGAACAGGGGGTTCTACAGATACGCAGTATTTT.

This rearrangement joins TRBV20-1 to TRBJ2-2, with TRBD1 identical over 7 bases. CDR1 and CDR2 from the germline V gene are DFQATT and SNEGSKA (reference sequence). V trimming: 3 bases; J trimming: 6 bases; junction bases outside the gene matches: 7. The CDR3 is made up of 14 amino acids. CDR3 loop: CSASAQGVAGELFF. The CDR3 region has the DNA TGCAGTGCTAGCGCGCAGGGGGTAGCCGGGGAGCTGTTTTTT.

This clonotype was picked up many times. The rearrangement joins TRBV19 to TRBJ1-4, with 7 bases that match TRBD1. The CDR3 sequence is 16 residues long. J lost 1 base, V lost 8 bases, and 10 bases had no gene match. Germline V gene data show CDR1 as LNHDA and CDR2 as SQIVND (reference sequence). The CDR3 reads CASRTGAGGTNEKLFF. DNA for the CDR3: TGTGCCAGTCGAACAGGGGCGGGTGGAACTAATGAAAAACTGTTTTTT.

This clonotype was recorded many times. The CDR3 here is CASSLGGAGLYNEQFF. As DNA, the CDR3 is TGTGCCAGCAGCTTAGGGGGAGCGGGACTATACAATGAGCAGTTCTTC. The V call is TRBV7-6, the J call TRBJ2-1, with 7 bases aligning to TRBD2. CDR1 and CDR2 from the germline V gene are SGHVS and FNYEAQ. The V segment lost 1 base and the J segment 4 bases; nucleotides outside the gene matches: 7. The CDR3 length is 16 residues.

This clonotype has at least ten counts. The CDR3 DNA reads TGTGCCAGCAGCTCACCGCCTCCCCGGACAGATACGCAGTATTTT. This sequence encodes CASSSPPPRTDTQYF. The chain carries TRBV7-2 and TRBJ2-3; no clear D. V lost 4 bases and J 3 bases, leaving 14 bases between the germline ends. The V gene's germline CDR1 is SGHTA and CDR2 FQGNSA. The CDR3 loop spans 15 amino acids.

This clonotype was picked up many times. The gene calls are TRBV7-2 and TRBJ1-4; no clear D gene. Germline loops: CDR1 SGHTA, CDR2 FQGNSA. The V and J ends lost 3 bases and 7 bases respectively, with 6 bases between them. CDR3 length equals 12 residues. CDR3 nucleotide sequence: TGTGCCAGCAGCTTTAATGGTGAAAAACTGTTTTTT. Protein product: CASSFNGEKLFF.

This clonotype has ten or more counts. The chain has TRBV11-2 and TRBJ1-4; TRBD1 is a possible D gene (5 bases). The CDR3 is 16 amino acids. V was shortened by 3 bases and J by 7 bases, with 18 bases between the two germline ends. Germline CDR1 SGHAT, CDR2 FQNNGV. CDR3 region: CASSLQMGPIVEKLFF. The CDR3 DNA reads as TGTGCCAGCAGCTTGCAAATGGGACCGATTGTTGAAAAACTGTTTTTT.

This clonotype was observed at least ten times. This chain joins TRBV6-2 or TRBV6-3 and TRBJ1-1; D is possibly TRBD1 (6 bases). Trimming shortened V by 7 bases and J by 6 bases, and 15 bases separated the two germline ends. CDR3 length equals 13 residues. Germline assignment: CDR1 MNHEY and CDR2 SVGEGT. The CDR3 loop is CASKEDPGAEAFF. CDR3 DNA: TGTGCCAGCAAAGAAGACCCAGGGGCTGAAGCTTTCTTT.

This clonotype ranks as medium-sized. The chain is built from TRBV12-3 or TRBV12-4 and TRBJ2-1; possibly TRBD2 for D (5 bases). The CDR3 consists of 14 residues. V was trimmed by 0 bases and J by 10 bases, leaving 13 bases between them. CDR3 protein: CASSLATTMGEQFF. CDR3 coding DNA: TGTGCCAGCAGTTTAGCGACTACGATGGGCGAGCAGTTCTTC.

This clonotype counts as medium-sized. The rearrangement uses TRBV9 and TRBJ2-1; possible D gene TRBD1, 6 bases. The length of the CDR3 is 13 residues. Germline CDR1 SGDLS, CDR2 YYNGEE. V shed 0 bases and J shed 10 bases, with 11 bases lying between them. CDR3 nucleotides: TGTGCCAGCAGCGTAGGTGGGGGCGGCGAGCAGTTCTTC. The encoded protein is CASSVGGGGEQFF.

This clonotype was picked up many times. The chain couples TRBV6-5 to TRBJ2-7, with D uncertain. V lost 10 bases and J 0 bases, leaving 16 bases between the germline ends. The CDR3 loop spans 14 amino acids. The germline V gene encodes CDR1 MNHEY and CDR2 SVGAGI. Written as DNA, the CDR3 is TGTGCCACTACAAGAGGTCCTACCTCCTACGAGCAGTACTTC. Translating gives CATTRGPTSYEQYF.

This clonotype has a count of ten or more. The V and J genes are TRBV20-1 and TRBJ2-3; TRBD2 might be the D (5 bases). Germline lookup yields CDR1 DFQATT and CDR2 SNEGSKA (reference sequence). The CDR3 has 17 residues. V was shortened by 4 bases and J by 2 bases, with 22 bases between the two germline ends. The CDR3 protein is CSAILRRDSISTDTQYF. The CDR3 bases are TGCAGTGCTATCCTACGCCGGGATTCAATCTCCACAGATACGCAGTATTTT.

This clonotype was seen ten or more times. This sequence joins TRBV7-9 and TRBJ2-1; D not resolved. V was clipped by 5 bases and J by 10 bases, with 6 bases between them. Germline-derived CDR1 and CDR2 are SEHNR and FQNEAQ (reference sequence). This CDR3 is 10 amino acids long. CDR3 sequence (DNA): TGTGCCAGCAGCACGGAGGAGCAGTTCTTC. Protein: CASSTEEQFF.

This clonotype occurred many times. The chain joins TRBV6-6 to TRBJ1-2, with no clear D. Germline-derived CDR1 and CDR2 are MNHNY and SVGAGI (reference sequence). V lost 4 bases to trimming and J lost 9 bases, with 15 bases between them. The CDR3 is made up of 13 amino acids. CDR3 coding DNA: TGTGCCAGCAGTTCAGACCCCTCACTGCGCTACACCTTC. This codes for CASSSDPSLRYTF.

Relative to its sample, this clonotype is medium-sized. This chain links TRBV7-9 with TRBJ1-6, with no clear D. Germline CDR1 is SEHNR and CDR2 is FQNEAQ (reference sequence). V was shortened by 3 bases and J by 5 bases, with 11 bases between the two germline ends. This CDR3 comprises 15 residues. CDR3 loop: CASSLNSPNNSPLHF. CDR3 bases: TGTGCCAGCAGCTTGAATTCGCCCAATAATTCACCCCTCCACTTT.

By share, this clonotype counts as medium-sized. J is TRBJ1-3 and V is TRBV29-1, with D unclear. The V gene's germline CDR1 is SQVTM and CDR2 ANQGSEA. This CDR3 is built from 13 residues. V lost 6 bases to trimming and J lost 0 bases, with 9 bases between them. CDR3 sequence reads: CSVAVSSGNTIYF. CDR3 nucleotides: TGCAGCGTAGCAGTCTCCTCTGGAAACACCATATATTTT.

The V call is TRBV2, the J call TRBJ2-1, with 10 bases identical to TRBD2. V lost 6 bases and J lost 6; bases outside the gene matches: 8. The CDR3 is 15 amino acids. Germline V gene data show CDR1 as SNHLY and CDR2 as FYNNEI. CDR3 sequence reads: CASRELAGVGNEQFF. The CDR3 DNA reads as TGTGCCAGCAGGGAGCTAGCGGGAGTCGGCAATGAGCAGTTCTTC.

This clonotype has a count of ten or more. The V call is TRBV18, the J call TRBJ1-2; TRBD1 matches at 7 bases. Germline lookup yields CDR1 KGHSH and CDR2 LQKENI. V was clipped by 3 bases and J by 8 bases; unmatched bases: 9. The CDR3 contains 14 residues. Here the CDR3 DNA reads TGTGCCAGCTCACCTCTCGACAGGGTGGAAGGCTACACCTTC. Its protein product is CASSPLDRVEGYTF.

This clonotype was counted ten times or more. This sequence joins TRBV2 and TRBJ2-1; either TRBD1 or TRBD2 may supply D (6 bases each). The V and J ends lost 8 bases and 8 bases respectively, with 10 bases between them. The CDR3 is 11 residues long. The germline V gene encodes CDR1 SNHLY and CDR2 FYNNEI. The CDR3 DNA is TGTGCCAGCTGGGGGGCTGATGAGCAGTTCTTC. This gives the protein CASWGADEQFF.

This clonotype was recorded many times. The CDR3 sequence: CASSPLTGGNEQYF. The DNA for the CDR3 is TGTGCCAGCAGCCCTCTAACAGGAGGAAACGAGCAGTACTTC. This chain connects TRBV7-6 to TRBJ2-7, with D perhaps being TRBD1 or TRBD2 (5 bases each). The CDR3 sequence is 14 residues long. Germline CDR1 is SGHVS and CDR2 is FNYEAQ. Trimming left V 5 bases short and J 5 bases short, with 16 bases between.

A few counts support this clonotype. The chain has TRBV3-1 and TRBJ2-7; D not certain. The V end was cut by 0 bases, the J end by 0 bases, with 6 bases between. The germline CDR1 and CDR2 sequences are LGHDT and YNNKEL (reference sequence). The CDR3 has 14 amino acids. CDR3 nucleotides: TGTGCCAGCAGCCAAGATCCCAGCTCCTACGAGCAGTACTTC. It translates to CASSQDPSSYEQYF.

This clonotype was recorded at least ten times. V gene TRBV29-1 combines with J gene TRBJ2-1; D remains unclear. Trimming left V 1 base short and J 5 bases short, with 12 bases between. Germline V gene sequence: CDR1 SQVTM, CDR2 ANQGSEA. This CDR3 spans 14 amino acids. The CDR3 here is CSVEGTPDNNEQFF. CDR3 DNA sequence: TGCAGCGTTGAAGGTACACCGGATAACAATGAGCAGTTCTTC.

This clonotype was picked up a small number of times. The V and J genes are TRBV5-1 and TRBJ2-7; D might be TRBD2 (6 bases). V was trimmed by 2 bases and J by 3 bases, leaving 12 bases between them. The CDR3 has 14 residues. Germline V gene sequence: CDR1 SGHRS, CDR2 YFSETQ. CDR3 loop: CASSFGGDRYEQYF. For the CDR3, the DNA is TGCGCCAGCAGCTTTGGCGGGGACCGCTACGAGCAGTACTTC.

This clonotype came up many times. V usage is TRBV19 and J usage is TRBJ1-1, with a weak D call TRBD1 (5 bases). Trimming removed 4 bases at V and 4 bases at J, with 7 bases between. Germline assignment: CDR1 LNHDA and CDR2 SQIVND (reference sequence). This CDR3 contains 12 residues. CDR3 sequence reads: CASSTRGTEAFF. The CDR3 nucleotides read TGTGCCAGTAGTACGAGGGGCACTGAAGCTTTCTTT.

This chain uses TRBV20-1 with TRBJ1-1, with D possibly TRBD1 on 5 matching bases. With 8 bases removed from V and 2 bases from J, the gap between germline ends came to 15 bases. The germline gives CDR1 DFQATT, CDR2 SNEGSKA (reference sequence). The CDR3 consists of 13 residues. This chain's CDR3 is CSSWEGTNTEAFF. The CDR3 nucleotides read TGCAGTTCATGGGAGGGGACCAACACTGAAGCTTTCTTT.

At least ten counts were recorded for this clonotype. V is TRBV6-2 or TRBV6-3 and J is TRBJ2-3; D remains ambiguous. The CDR3 has 14 residues. The germline V and J ends were trimmed by 0 bases and 0 bases, with 4 bases remaining between them. The germline V gene has CDR1 MNHEY and CDR2 SVGEGT. The CDR3 loop is CASSYSASTDTQYF. CDR3 sequence (DNA): TGTGCCAGCAGTTACTCAGCGAGCACAGATACGCAGTATTTT.

This clonotype was detected ten times or more. The rearrangement links TRBV18 to TRBJ1-2; D unresolved. The germline V gene encodes CDR1 KGHSH and CDR2 LQKENI. The CDR3 sequence is 16 residues long. Between the trimmed V and J ends, which lost 1 base and 0 bases, there was a span of 12 bases. The CDR3 reads CASSPRGGAANYGYTF. CDR3 nucleotides: TGTGCCAGCTCACCACGAGGAGGAGCAGCTAACTATGGCTACACCTTC.

There are a few counts of this clonotype. The V call is TRBV30, the J call TRBJ1-1, with TRBD1 identical over 7 bases. V trimming: 5 bases; J trimming: 0 bases; junction bases outside the gene matches: 21. Germline-derived CDR1 and CDR2 are GTSNPN and SVGIG (reference sequence). The CDR3 totals 19 residues. The CDR3 loop reads CAWDYPHRGGANMNTEAFF. In DNA, the CDR3 is TGTGCCTGGGACTACCCACACAGAGGGGGCGCGAATATGAACACTGAAGCTTTCTTT.

This clonotype has a count of ten or more. The chain links TRBV7-2 to TRBJ2-7, with D possibly TRBD2 on 6 matching bases. Germline V gene data show CDR1 as SGHTA and CDR2 as FQGNSA. The V end was cut by 1 base, the J end by 2 bases, with 15 bases between. This CDR3 spans 16 amino acids. The CDR3 nucleotides are TGTGCCAGCAGCTTAGGGGGAGCGGGTCCTACCTACGAGCAGTACTTC. Translated, it gives CASSLGGAGPTYEQYF.